The T cell receptor beta chain under discussion was sequenced for a study of blood T cell repertoires in COVID-19. The wider study: Collection of acute and convalescent COVID-19 samples took place in the United States, Italy and Spain.

Germline-derived CDR1 and CDR2 are MNHEY and SMNVEV (reference sequence). The CDR3 is 16 residues long. The V end was cut by 4 bases, the J end by 0 bases, with 13 bases between. Sequenced by immunoSEQ multiplex PCR; TCRdb stores in-frame clones only, minus some. The sample holds some 180,000 clones, approximately 91% seen once. Sequencing was performed on peripheral blood. The chain employs TRBV27 and TRBJ2-1, with D unresolved. This receptor was obtained from a young man with COVID-19, enrolled during active disease. CDR3 sequence reads: CASSSLASSSYNEQFF. The CDR3 region has the DNA TGTGCCAGCAGTTCCTTAGCTTCTAGCTCCTACAATGAGCAGTTCTTC.